This TCR beta chain was recovered during a study of shared clonotypes between healthy human individuals. About this clone itself: Antigen unknown. This sample also contains other DNA sequences that code for the same CDR3.

Points from the study as a whole: The study drew on few donors, limiting represented genetic and exposure-history diversity. Memory subsets generally showed lower estimated richness than naive subsets.

Original data processing: Owing to the provision of junction-only sequences devoid of quality scores by immunoSEQ, filtering differed. TCRdb keeps only in-frame clones here, not all; method: immunoSEQ multiplex PCR. Clone size and V and J calls were adopted from that table, with D and trimming inferred from the DNA. The sample lists hundreds of thousands of clones; around 96% were seen once. CD45RO-negative cells were positively selected for CCR7, leaving out terminally differentiated effector memory CD45RA+ cells. Germline values: CDR1 MNHEY, CDR2 SMNVEV (reference sequence). V was clipped by 3 bases and J by 5 bases, with 13 bases between them. This CDR3 is built from 14 residues.

Sequencing was carried out using naive CD8+ T cells sorted from blood. The TCR sequence derives from a woman aged 30 to 39 in good health. J is TRBJ2-5 and V is TRBV27; D is possibly TRBD1 (5 bases). The CDR3 sequence is CASSLIGSGETQYF. The CDR3, as DNA: TGTGCCAGCAGTTTGATAGGTTCAGGGGAGACCCAGTACTTC.